This note documents a single TCR beta chain sequence. This receptor's antigen is unknown. Base quality data are lacking; no much larger clone is found one base away. This entry comes from a study of blood T cell repertoires in COVID-19 (TCRdb year 2020). Notes on the research overall: Samples from collaborators originated in the United States, Italy and Spain and spanned both the acute and convalescent phases of COVID-19. The material from the prospective study consisted of cDNA or gDNA derived from T cells, B-cell-depleted T cells, or PBMCs. HLA class I and class II types, where available, came from metadata supplied by the sample provider rather than from assay-based typing. Samples came from the ongoing ImmuneRACE study (first 160 participants) plus 1,254 subjects from 6 global collaborators. The repertoires were released in a freely available public database intended as a resource for research on the immune response to SARS-CoV-2. A de-identified subject ID, COVID-19 status, age in years and sex were almost always included in the sample metadata. The dataset comprised deeply sampled blood TCRbeta repertoires from subjects exposed to, actively infected with, or recovered from COVID-19.

The immunoSEQ Assay, a bias-controlled multiplex PCR, was used to amplify TCRbeta CDR3 regions from genomic DNA. Per the original workflow: Within the assay, amplification of reference gene primers was used to estimate how many nucleated cells each sample contained. Sequence reads were collapsed and filtered to measure the absolute abundance of every unique TCRbeta CDR3 rearrangement. For each sample, productive Simpson clonality was calculated as the square root of Simpson's diversity index over productive rearrangements. The table comes from immuneACCESS by way of TCRdb, which keeps in-frame sequences with V and J called. Part of the clones is missing from these tables; in studies checked, under half for an unresolved V gene and the rest for unknown reasons. That table is the source of V, J and clone size, and D and trimming were worked out from the DNA. Within this sample are about 300,000 clones, with around 84% of them counted one time only. The ten top clones hold 1% to 1.5% of the sample.

The study at large found these results: Clinical and demographic metadata were provided uncurated, with the amount varying by source and participant.

Whole blood was collected in K2EDTA tubes by collaborating institutions according to the institutions' own protocols. For TCRbeta analysis, collaborators shipped samples as frozen whole blood, isolated PBMCs, or DNA extracted from either of those sample types. The CDR3 numbers 15 residues from cysteine through phenylalanine. CDR3 DNA only is kept here, 45 bases in frame from base 1. The V end loses 6 bases and the J end loses 0 bases, and a stretch of 12 bases separates them. As encoded in the germline V gene, CDR1 is MNHEY while CDR2 is SVGAGI. The clonotype was recovered from a man between 65 and 85 years old with acute or convalescent COVID-19. The V gene is TRBV6-5 and the J gene is TRBJ1-3, with a weak D call of TRBD1 (6 bases match). Source material: peripheral blood. The bases read TGTGCCAGCAGGGCGGACAGTGTCTCTGGAAACACCATATATTTT. Protein translation: CASRADSVSGNTIYF.